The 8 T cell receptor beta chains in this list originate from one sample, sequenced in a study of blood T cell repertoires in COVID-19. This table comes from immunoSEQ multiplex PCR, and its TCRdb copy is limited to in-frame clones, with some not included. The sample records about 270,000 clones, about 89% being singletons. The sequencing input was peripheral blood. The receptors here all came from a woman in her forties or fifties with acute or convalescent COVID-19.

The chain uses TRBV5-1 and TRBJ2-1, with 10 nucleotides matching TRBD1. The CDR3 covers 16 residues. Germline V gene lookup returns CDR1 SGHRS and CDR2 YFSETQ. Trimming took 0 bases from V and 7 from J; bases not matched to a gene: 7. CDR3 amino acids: CASSLALGQGLNEQFF. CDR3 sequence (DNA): TGCGCCAGCAGCTTGGCCCTGGGACAGGGGCTAAATGAGCAGTTCTTC.

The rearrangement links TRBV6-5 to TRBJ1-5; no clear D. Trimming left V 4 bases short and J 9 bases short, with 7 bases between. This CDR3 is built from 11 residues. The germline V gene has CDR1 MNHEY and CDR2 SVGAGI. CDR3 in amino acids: CASSSGGPQHF. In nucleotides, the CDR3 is TGTGCCAGCAGTTCCGGAGGGCCCCAGCATTTT.

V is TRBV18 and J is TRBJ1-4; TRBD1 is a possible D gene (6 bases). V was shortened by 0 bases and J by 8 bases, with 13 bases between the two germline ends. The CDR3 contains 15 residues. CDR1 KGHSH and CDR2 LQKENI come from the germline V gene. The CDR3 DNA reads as TGTGCCAGCTCACCACCATCAGGGGCTTGGGAAAAACTGTTTTTT. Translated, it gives CASSPPSGAWEKLFF.

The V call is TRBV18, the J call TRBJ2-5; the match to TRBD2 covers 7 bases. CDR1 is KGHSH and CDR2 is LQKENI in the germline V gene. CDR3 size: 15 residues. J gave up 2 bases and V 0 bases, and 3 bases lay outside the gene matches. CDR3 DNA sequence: TGTGCCAGCTCACCACCGGTGGGAGGGCAAGAGACCCAGTACTTC. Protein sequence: CASSPPVGGQETQYF.

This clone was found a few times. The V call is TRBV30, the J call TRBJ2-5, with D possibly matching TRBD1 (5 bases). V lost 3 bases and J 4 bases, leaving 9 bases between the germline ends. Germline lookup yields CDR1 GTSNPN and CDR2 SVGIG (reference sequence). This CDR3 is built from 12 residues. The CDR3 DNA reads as TGTGCCTGGAGCAGGGCACTAGAGACCCAGTACTTC. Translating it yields CAWSRALETQYF.

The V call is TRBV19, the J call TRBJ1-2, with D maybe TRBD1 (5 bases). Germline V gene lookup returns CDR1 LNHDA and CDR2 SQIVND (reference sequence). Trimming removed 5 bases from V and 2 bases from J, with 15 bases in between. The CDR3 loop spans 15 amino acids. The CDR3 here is CASSGPPRGNYGYTF. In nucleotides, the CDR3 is TGTGCCAGTAGTGGCCCCCCTAGGGGCAACTATGGCTACACCTTC.

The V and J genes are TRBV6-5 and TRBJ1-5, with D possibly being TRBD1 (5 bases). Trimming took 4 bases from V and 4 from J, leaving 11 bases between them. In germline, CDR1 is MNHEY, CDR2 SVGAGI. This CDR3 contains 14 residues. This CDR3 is CASSSRQSNQPQHF. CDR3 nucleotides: TGTGCCAGCAGTTCCCGACAGTCAAATCAGCCCCAGCATTTT.

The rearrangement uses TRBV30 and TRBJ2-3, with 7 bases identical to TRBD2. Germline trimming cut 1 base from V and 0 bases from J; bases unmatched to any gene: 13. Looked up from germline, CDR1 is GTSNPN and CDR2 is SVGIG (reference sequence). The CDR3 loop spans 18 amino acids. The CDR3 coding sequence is TGTGCCTGGAGTGCTTTTACGGGAGGCCCTTTAAGCACAGATACGCAGTATTTT. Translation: CAWSAFTGGPLSTDTQYF.